These T cell receptor beta chains were read from a single sample in a study of T cell changes during pregnancy in multiple sclerosis. Profiled with immunoSEQ multiplex PCR; TCRdb holds only in-frame clones, not every one. Among approximately 57,000 clones listed, approximately 90% were seen once. The specimen comprised peripheral blood, sampled after pregnancy. The receptors shown here come from a female donor in good health, enrolled as a control in a pregnancy study. Each CDR3 is given without its conserved first and last residue.

v_call: TRBV13
cdr3_aa: ASSAWTSGGFTDTQY

v_call: TRBV27
cdr3_aa: ASPRTSGEQF

v_call: TRBV11-2
cdr3_aa: ASSLGPSSGNTIY

v_call: TRBV5-6
cdr3_aa: ASSLVRVEYQETQY

v_call: TRBV4-2
cdr3_aa: ASSPLGREGLHEQY

v_call: TRBV7-8
cdr3_aa: ASSLGDRGHEQY

v_call: TRBV7-2
cdr3_aa: ASSLLTTVTTYEQY

v_call: TRBV28
cdr3_aa: ASSSRGGQLPYGYT

v_call: TRBV7-8
cdr3_aa: ASSLGASGGLETQY

v_call: TRBV28
cdr3_aa: ASKTSGLSYEQY

v_call: TRBV7-2
cdr3_aa: ASSLALGGGGYT

v_call: TRBV10-3
cdr3_aa: AISESRTGNEQF

v_call: TRBV18
cdr3_aa: ASSPPAGGAYNEQF

v_call: TRBV5-1
cdr3_aa: ASSPTGQKETQY

v_call: TRBV18
cdr3_aa: ASSPSGQVNTEAF

v_call: TRBV18
cdr3_aa: ASSPGTSGGTDTQY

v_call: TRBV21-1
cdr3_aa: ASSKAGEGISGNTIY

v_call: TRBV5-6
cdr3_aa: ASSSDSIGHEQY

v_call: TRBV6-6
cdr3_aa: ASSLATETQY

v_call: TRBV4-3
cdr3_aa: ASSHLRDYPYFFDEAF

v_call: TRBV11-3
cdr3_aa: ASSLRGTSATDTQY

v_call: TRBV14
cdr3_aa: ASSQARKGNTIY

v_call: TRBV5-6
cdr3_aa: ASTPIWGDNEQF

v_call: TRBV9
cdr3_aa: ASSVVQLNTEAF

v_call: TRBV9
cdr3_aa: ASSALMNTEAF

v_call: TRBV2
cdr3_aa: ASSVREAF

v_call: TRBV6-5
cdr3_aa: ASSFRRGLADGTQY

v_call: TRBV18
cdr3_aa: ASSPPNPGLSGYT

v_call: TRBV2
cdr3_aa: ASSDATGDGYT

v_call: TRBV7-2
cdr3_aa: ASSPWTNNYGYT

v_call: TRBV11-3
cdr3_aa: ASGGTGVYEQY

v_call: TRBV13
cdr3_aa: ASSLGVADIETQY

v_call: TRBV15
cdr3_aa: ATSRDPLSGANVLT

v_call: TRBV18
cdr3_aa: ASRPDLNTEAF

v_call: TRBV4-3
cdr3_aa: ASSPSGTGPIRDGYT

v_call: TRBV2
cdr3_aa: ASSEDRVYEQY

v_call: TRBV11-2
cdr3_aa: ASSPGSSGNTIY

v_call: TRBV18
cdr3_aa: ASSPPSSGVQDNEQF

v_call: TRBV19
cdr3_aa: ASSILQGGFTEAF

v_call: TRBV5-5
cdr3_aa: ASSPGGGTYNEQF

v_call: TRBV7-8
cdr3_aa: ASSLEGTSGGYNEQF

v_call: TRBV5-1
cdr3_aa: ASSLGGLAGRETQY

v_call: TRBV4-2
cdr3_aa: ASSQPQGYGYT

v_call: TRBV7-9
cdr3_aa: ASSPRRDRGRGEQF

v_call: TRBV19
cdr3_aa: ASSTLAGVNTDTQY

v_call: TRBV7-2
cdr3_aa: ASSSYGGGVEQF

v_call: TRBV4-2
cdr3_aa: ASSQDRGPRYEQY

v_call: TRBV5-1
cdr3_aa: ASSLIPGLAGGEQF

v_call: TRBV18
cdr3_aa: ASSLEGVAVGQPQH

v_call: TRBV18
cdr3_aa: ASSPSGQPGNTIY

v_call: TRBV29-1
cdr3_aa: SVESRGRSGYT

v_call: TRBV6-5
cdr3_aa: ASRRGLNTEAF

v_call: TRBV30
cdr3_aa: AWSTRAGSPLH

v_call: TRBV4-3
cdr3_aa: ASSQDRMGGQETQY

v_call: TRBV25-1
cdr3_aa: ASSEWQGLPESEAF